This TCR beta chain comes out of a study of beta chain features in type 1 diabetes. For the study at large: There were approximately 110,000,000 sorted cells examined across all samples.

Study-wide points: When Type 1 diabetes patients were examined, their TCRB CDR3s proved moderately but significantly shorter in all four CD4+ subsets. Researchers reported that naive, central memory and Treg TCRB repertoires appeared more similar in patients than in healthy donors.

Only a few counts were recorded for this clone. Its specificity is not known. The study reverse transcribed the entire isolated RNA, so it sequenced expressed TCRB transcripts. Data came from immunoSEQ multiplex PCR; TCRdb stores just in-frame clones and leaves some out. The repertoire holds some 330,000 clones, around 12% seen once, with 0.0095% to 0.011% in the top ten. Germline V gene data show CDR1 as SGHAT and CDR2 as FQNNGV. The CDR3 spans 14 residues. The V end lost 6 bases, the J end lost 6 bases, and 18 bases lay between the germline ends. Material: naive CD4+ T cells from blood. The clonotype comes from a woman between 18 and 29 years old with type 1 diabetes. The chain is built from TRBV11-2 and TRBJ2-7, with TRBD1 as a possible D gene (6 bases). CDR3 residues: CASSPVQGAFEQYF. The CDR3 DNA reads TGTGCCAGCAGTCCCGTACAGGGAGCCTTCGAGCAGTACTTC.